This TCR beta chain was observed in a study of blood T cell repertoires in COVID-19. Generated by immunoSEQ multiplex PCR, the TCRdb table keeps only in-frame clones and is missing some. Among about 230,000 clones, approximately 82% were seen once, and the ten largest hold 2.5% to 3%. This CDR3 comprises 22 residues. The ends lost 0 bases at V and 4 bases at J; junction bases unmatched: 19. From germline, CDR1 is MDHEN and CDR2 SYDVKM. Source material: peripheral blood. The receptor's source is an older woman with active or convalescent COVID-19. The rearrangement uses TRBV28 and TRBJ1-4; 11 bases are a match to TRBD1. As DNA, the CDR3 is TGTGCCAGCAGTTTATGGGACAGGGGGCGTCTCACCTCTACCTCTCTTAATGAAAAACTGTTTTTT. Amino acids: CASSLWDRGRLTSTSLNEKLFF. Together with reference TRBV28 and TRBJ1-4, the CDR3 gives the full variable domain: DVKVTQSSRYLVKRTGEKVFLECVQDMDHENMFWYRQDPGLGLRLIYFSYDVKMKEKGDIPEGYSVSREKKERFSLILESASTNQTSMYLCASSLWDRGRLTSTSLNEKLFFGSGTQLSVL.